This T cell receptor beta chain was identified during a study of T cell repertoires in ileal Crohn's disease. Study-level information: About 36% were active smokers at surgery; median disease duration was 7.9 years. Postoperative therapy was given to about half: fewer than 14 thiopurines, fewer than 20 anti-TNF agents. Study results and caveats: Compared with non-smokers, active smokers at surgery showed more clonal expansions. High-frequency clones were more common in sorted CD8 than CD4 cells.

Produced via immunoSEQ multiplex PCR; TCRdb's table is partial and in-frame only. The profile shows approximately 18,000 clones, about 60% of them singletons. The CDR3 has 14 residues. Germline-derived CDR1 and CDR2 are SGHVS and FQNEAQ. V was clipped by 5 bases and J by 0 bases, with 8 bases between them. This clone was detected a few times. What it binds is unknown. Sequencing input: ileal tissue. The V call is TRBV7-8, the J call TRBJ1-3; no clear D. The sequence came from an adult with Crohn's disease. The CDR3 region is CASSTQFSGNTIYF. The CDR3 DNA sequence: TGTGCCAGCAGCACTCAATTCTCTGGAAACACCATATATTTT.